A few counts support the clone carrying this T cell receptor (beta chain). The antigen is not known. This entry belongs to a study of response to subunit inactivated influenza vaccine. Overall study findings and caveats: It was the authors' suggestion that each seasonal influenza vaccination recruits few new T cells.

TCRdb re-derived calls from the RT-PCR reads in MiXCR, one entry per CDR3 protein. The data contain 530,000 or so distinct CDR3 sequences, 12% to 15% of them singletons. The clonotype comes from a man aged 50 or older who received an inactivated influenza vaccine. The starting material was PBMCs from blood, obtained 12 days after vaccination.

CDR3 loop: CASSQSGTGRNSPLHF. The CDR3 bases are TGCGCCAGCAGCCAATCCGGGACAGGGAGGAATTCACCCCTCCACTTT. The chain recombines TRBV4-1 with TRBJ1-6, with 9 positions matching TRBD1. V lost 2 bases to trimming and J lost 7 bases; unmatched junction nucleotides: 6. Germline CDR1 is MGHRA and CDR2 is YSYEKL. The CDR3 totals 16 residues.